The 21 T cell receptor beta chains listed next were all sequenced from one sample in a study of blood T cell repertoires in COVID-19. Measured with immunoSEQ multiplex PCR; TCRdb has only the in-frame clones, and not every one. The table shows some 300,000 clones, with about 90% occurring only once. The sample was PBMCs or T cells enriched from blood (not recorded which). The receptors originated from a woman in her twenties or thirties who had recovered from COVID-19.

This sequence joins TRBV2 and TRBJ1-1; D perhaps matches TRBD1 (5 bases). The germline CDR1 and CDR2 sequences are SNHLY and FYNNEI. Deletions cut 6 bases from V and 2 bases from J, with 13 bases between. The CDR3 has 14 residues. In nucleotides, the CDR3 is TGTGCCAGCAGGGCCCAGGGCAGAAACACTGAAGCTTTCTTT. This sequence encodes CASRAQGRNTEAFF.

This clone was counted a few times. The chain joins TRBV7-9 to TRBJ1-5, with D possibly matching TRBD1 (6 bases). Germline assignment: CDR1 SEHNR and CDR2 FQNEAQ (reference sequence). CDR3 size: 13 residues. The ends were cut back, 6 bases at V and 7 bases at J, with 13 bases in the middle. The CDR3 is CASSQGSGQPQHF. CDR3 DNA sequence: TGTGCCAGCAGTCAGGGGTCGGGACAGCCCCAGCATTTT. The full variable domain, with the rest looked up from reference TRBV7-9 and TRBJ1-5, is DTGVSQNPRHKITKRGQNVTFRCDPISEHNRLYWYRQTLGQGPEFLTYFQNEAQLEKSRLLSDRFSAERPKGSFSTLEIQRTEQGDSAMYLCASSQGSGQPQHFGDGTRLSIL.

CDR3 amino acids: CASSLNRDEQYF. The CDR3 DNA reads TGTGCCAGCTCGCTTAACAGGGACGAGCAGTACTTC. The rearrangement uses TRBV18 and TRBJ2-7; possibly TRBD1 for D (6 bases). CDR1 is KGHSH and CDR2 is LQKENI in the germline V gene. This CDR3 region has 12 residues. V lost 6 bases and J lost 5, with 11 bases in between.

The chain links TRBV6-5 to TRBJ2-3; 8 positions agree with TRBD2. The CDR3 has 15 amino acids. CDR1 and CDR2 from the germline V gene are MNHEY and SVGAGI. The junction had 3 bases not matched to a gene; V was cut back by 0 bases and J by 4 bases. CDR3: CASSYSRGGSDTQYF. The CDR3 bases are TGTGCCAGCAGTTACTCCCGGGGGGGCTCAGATACGCAGTATTTT.

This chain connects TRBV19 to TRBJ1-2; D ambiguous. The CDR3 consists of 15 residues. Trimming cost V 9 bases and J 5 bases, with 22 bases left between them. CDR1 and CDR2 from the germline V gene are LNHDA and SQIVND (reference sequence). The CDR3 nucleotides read TGTGCCAGCTCCTATAGCGGCCGACGGCAGTATGGCTACACCTTC. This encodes CASSYSGRRQYGYTF.

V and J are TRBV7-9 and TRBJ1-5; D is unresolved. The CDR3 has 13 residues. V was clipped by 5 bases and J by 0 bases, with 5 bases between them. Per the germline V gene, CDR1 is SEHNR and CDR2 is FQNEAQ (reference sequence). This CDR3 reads CASSQDSNQPQHF. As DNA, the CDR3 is TGTGCCAGCAGCCAGGATAGCAATCAGCCCCAGCATTTT. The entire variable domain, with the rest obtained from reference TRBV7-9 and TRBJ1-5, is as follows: DTGVSQNPRHKITKRGQNVTFRCDPISEHNRLYWYRQTLGQGPEFLTYFQNEAQLEKSRLLSDRFSAERPKGSFSTLEIQRTEQGDSAMYLCASSQDSNQPQHFGDGTRLSIL.

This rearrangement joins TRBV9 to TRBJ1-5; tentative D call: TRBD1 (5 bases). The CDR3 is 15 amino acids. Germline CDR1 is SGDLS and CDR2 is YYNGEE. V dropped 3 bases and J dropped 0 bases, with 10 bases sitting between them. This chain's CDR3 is CASSETGNSNQPQHF. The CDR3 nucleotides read TGTGCCAGCAGCGAAACAGGAAATAGCAATCAGCCCCAGCATTTT.

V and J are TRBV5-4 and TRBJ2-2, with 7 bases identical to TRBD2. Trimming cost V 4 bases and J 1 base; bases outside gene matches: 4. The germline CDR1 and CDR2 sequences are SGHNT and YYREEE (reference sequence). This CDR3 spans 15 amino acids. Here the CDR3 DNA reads TGTGCCAGCAGCCCCGGACTAGTGAACACCGGGGAGCTGTTTTTT. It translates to CASSPGLVNTGELFF.

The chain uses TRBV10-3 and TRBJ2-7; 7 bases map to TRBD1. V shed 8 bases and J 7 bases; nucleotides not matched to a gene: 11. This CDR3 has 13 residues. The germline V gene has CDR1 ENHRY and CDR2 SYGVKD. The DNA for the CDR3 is TGTGCCATCGGACCGACAGGGTCGGGGGAGCAGTACTTC. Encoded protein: CAIGPTGSGEQYF.

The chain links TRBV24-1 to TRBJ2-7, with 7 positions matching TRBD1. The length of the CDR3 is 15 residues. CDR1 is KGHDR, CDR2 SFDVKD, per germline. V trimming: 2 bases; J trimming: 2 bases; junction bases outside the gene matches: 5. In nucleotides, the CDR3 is TGTGCCACCAGTGATTCGCGGACAGGTCCCTACGAGCAGTACTTC. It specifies CATSDSRTGPYEQYF.

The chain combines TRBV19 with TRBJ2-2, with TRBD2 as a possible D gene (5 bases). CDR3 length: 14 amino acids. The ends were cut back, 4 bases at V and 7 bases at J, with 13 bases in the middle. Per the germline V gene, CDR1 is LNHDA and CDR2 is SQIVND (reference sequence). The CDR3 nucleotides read TGTGCCAGTAGTACTCCGACGGGAAGCGGGGAGCTGTTTTTT. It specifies CASSTPTGSGELFF.

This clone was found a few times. The CDR3 here is CAISDSARDVAGNTIYF. The CDR3 coding sequence is TGTGCCATCAGTGACTCGGCCAGGGATGTGGCTGGAAACACCATATATTTT. This sequence joins TRBV10-3 and TRBJ1-3, with D possibly TRBD1 on 5 matching bases. The CDR3 consists of 17 residues. The germline gives CDR1 ENHRY, CDR2 SYGVKD. V was clipped by 3 bases and J by 2 bases, with 17 bases between them.

DNA for the CDR3: TGCGCCAGCTCTCCGCAGCGGACTCCCTCTGGAAACACCATATATTTT. It yields the protein CASSPQRTPSGNTIYF. V usage is TRBV10-1 and J usage is TRBJ1-3; D call uncertain. Looked up from germline, CDR1 is WNHNN and CDR2 is SYGVQD (reference sequence). Trimming took 8 bases from V and 0 from J, leaving 17 bases between them. This CDR3 has 16 amino acids.

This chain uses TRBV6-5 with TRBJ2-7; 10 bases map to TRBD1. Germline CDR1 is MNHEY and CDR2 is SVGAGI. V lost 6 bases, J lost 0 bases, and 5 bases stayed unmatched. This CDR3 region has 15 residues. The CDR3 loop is CASSWTGGPSYEQYF. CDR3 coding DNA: TGTGCCAGCAGCTGGACAGGGGGTCCCTCCTACGAGCAGTACTTC.

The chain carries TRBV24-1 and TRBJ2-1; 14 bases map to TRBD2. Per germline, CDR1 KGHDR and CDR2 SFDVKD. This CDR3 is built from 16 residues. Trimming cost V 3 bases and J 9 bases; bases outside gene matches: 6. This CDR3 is CATSDPTSGGASEQFF. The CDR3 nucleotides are TGTGCCACCAGTGATCCGACTAGCGGGGGGGCAAGTGAGCAGTTCTTC.

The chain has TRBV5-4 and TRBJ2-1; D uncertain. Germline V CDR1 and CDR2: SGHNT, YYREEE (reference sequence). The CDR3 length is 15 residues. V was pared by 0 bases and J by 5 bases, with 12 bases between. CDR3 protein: CASSLDPVSDNEQFF. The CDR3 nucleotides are TGTGCCAGCAGCTTGGATCCAGTCTCTGACAATGAGCAGTTCTTC.

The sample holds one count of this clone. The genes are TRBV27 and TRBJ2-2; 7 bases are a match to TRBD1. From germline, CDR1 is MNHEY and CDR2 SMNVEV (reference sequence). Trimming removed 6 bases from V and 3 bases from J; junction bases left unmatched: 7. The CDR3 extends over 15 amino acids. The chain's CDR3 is CASRGRTGDTGELFF. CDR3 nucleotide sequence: TGTGCCAGCAGGGGGCGGACAGGAGACACCGGGGAGCTGTTTTTT.

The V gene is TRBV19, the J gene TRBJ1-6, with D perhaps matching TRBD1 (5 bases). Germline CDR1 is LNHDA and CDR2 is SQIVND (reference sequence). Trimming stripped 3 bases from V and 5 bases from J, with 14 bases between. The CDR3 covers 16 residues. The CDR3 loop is CASSIAGYPDNSPLHF. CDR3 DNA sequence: TGTGCCAGTAGTATCGCAGGGTACCCAGATAATTCACCCCTCCACTTT.

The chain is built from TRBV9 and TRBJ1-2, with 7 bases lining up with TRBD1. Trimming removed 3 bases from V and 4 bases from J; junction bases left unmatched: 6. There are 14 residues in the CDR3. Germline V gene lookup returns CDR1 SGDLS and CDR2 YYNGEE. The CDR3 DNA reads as TGTGCCAGCAGCGGCTTGACAGGGCCCTATGGCTACACCTTC. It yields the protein CASSGLTGPYGYTF.

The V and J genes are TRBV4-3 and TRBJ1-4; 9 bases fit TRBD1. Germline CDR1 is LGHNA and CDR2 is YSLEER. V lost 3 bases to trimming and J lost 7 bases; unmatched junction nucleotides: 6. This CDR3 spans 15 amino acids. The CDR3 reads CASSQDRTGAEKLFF. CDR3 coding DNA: TGCGCCAGCAGCCAGGACCGGACAGGGGCTGAAAAACTGTTTTTT.

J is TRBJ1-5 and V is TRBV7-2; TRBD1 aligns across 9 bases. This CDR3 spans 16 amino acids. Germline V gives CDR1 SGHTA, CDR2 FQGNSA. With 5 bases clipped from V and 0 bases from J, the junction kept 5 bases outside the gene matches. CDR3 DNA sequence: TGTGCCAGCAGCCCTCCGGACAGGGGTAGCAATCAGCCCCAGCATTTT. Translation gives CASSPPDRGSNQPQHF.